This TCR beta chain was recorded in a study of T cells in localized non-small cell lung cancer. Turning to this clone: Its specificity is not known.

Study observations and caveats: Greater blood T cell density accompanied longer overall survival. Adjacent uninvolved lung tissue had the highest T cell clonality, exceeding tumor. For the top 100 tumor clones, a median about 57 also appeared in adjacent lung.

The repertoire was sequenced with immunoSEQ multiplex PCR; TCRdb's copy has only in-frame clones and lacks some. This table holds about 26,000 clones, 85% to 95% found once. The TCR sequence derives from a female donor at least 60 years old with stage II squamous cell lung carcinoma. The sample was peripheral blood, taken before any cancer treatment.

CDR3 sequence: CASSHRSLGDTGELFF. The CDR3, as DNA: TGTGCCAGCAGCCACCGGTCCCTGGGGGACACCGGGGAGCTGTTTTTT. The J gene is TRBJ2-2, the V gene TRBV5-4, with D perhaps given as TRBD1 or TRBD2 (5 bases each). V lost 4 bases to trimming and J lost 3 bases, with 16 bases between them. This CDR3 has 16 residues. Germline V gives CDR1 SGHNT, CDR2 YYREEE (reference sequence).